Sequencing of this TCR beta chain was carried out in a study of shared clonotypes between healthy human individuals. Study results and caveats: The study found lower generation probabilities in non-shared clonotypes than in those shared by all four donors. Sorted-subset sequencing was shown by rarefaction to be incomplete despite large depth.

DNA at around 190 ng, 25,000 to 35,000 T cell genomes, went into sorted-subset replicate PCRs. In the authors' methods: For the immunoSEQ data, sequences were junction-only without quality scores, so filtering differed. The protocol was immunoSEQ multiplex PCR, while the TCRdb copy is restricted to in-frame clones and leaves out a portion. V and J calls and clone size come straight from that table; D and trimming were deduced from the DNA. In the table there are fewer than 1.6 million clones, 98% to 99% of which are singletons. Points on this clone: Its antigen is not identified.

V lost 6 bases and J lost 3, with 15 bases in between. The CDR3 has 15 amino acids. CDR1 and CDR2 from the germline V gene are MNHEY and SMNVEV (reference sequence). The sample taken for sequencing was naive CD4+ T cells sorted from blood. Subset here: CD45RA+ positively selected. V and J are TRBV27 and TRBJ2-1, with D possibly TRBD2 on 5 matching bases. This clonotype originated in a young man in good health. The CDR3 bases are TGTGCCAGCAGCCTCACGCTGGGGAGCTACAATGAGCAGTTCTTC. Translation gives CASSLTLGSYNEQFF.